This TCR beta chain emerged from a study of a mutant IDH1 vaccine in newly diagnosed glioma. On the study more broadly: Investigators started vaccination 4-6 weeks after radiotherapy alone, or with temozolomide cycles. Of the patients given treatment, around 60% were male and about 38% were female, and a mean age of approximately 40 years was recorded. Before enrollment, patients got radiotherapy alone, temozolomide alone, or mostly the combination. V12 fell at week 35 and V13, the study end, at week 47.

The time point was: week 47, end of study. Every vaccine dose comprised 300 ug of mutant IDH1 20-mer peptide plus topical imiquimod. The method was immunoSEQ multiplex PCR; TCRdb's version includes in-frame clones alone and lacks a portion of them. This sample has about 34,000 clones, with just under 90% found just once. V lost 4 bases, J lost 1 base, and 13 bases lay in between. CDR1 and CDR2 from the germline V gene are SNHLY and FYNNEI. This CDR3 region has 15 residues. Regarding this clone: Its target is unknown.

The sequences come from PBMCs, collected from a glioma patient whose treatment included an IDH1 peptide vaccine. The sequence was obtained from a woman aged 25 to 39 with glioma. The chain carries TRBV2 and TRBJ2-5; D might be TRBD1 (6 bases). The CDR3 here is CASSGGHTIQETQYF. In DNA form, the CDR3 reads TGTGCCAGCAGTGGGGGGCACACAATCCAAGAGACCCAGTACTTC.